This section outlines one TCR beta chain sequence together with its context. V lost 6 bases and J lost 2, with 16 bases in between. The CDR3 spans 15 residues. The V gene's germline CDR1 is LNHDA and CDR2 SQIVND (reference sequence). These data come from a study of blood T cell repertoires in COVID-19. In the original processing: Nucleated cell number was recorded as an estimate derived from reference gene primer amplification. Profiled with immunoSEQ multiplex PCR; TCRdb holds only in-frame clones, not every one. V and J calls plus clone size are reproduced from that table; the DNA served to infer D and trimming. Here the sample spans over 150,000 clones, around nine tenths being singletons.

The sequenced sample consisted of peripheral blood. This rearrangement joins TRBV19 to TRBJ2-5, with D maybe TRBD1 (6 bases). This clonotype was obtained from a woman in her late teens or twenties who had recovered from COVID-19. The CDR3 DNA reads as TGTGCCAGTAGCCTGGCCGGACAGCCTCAAGAGACCCAGTACTTC. Translating gives CASSLAGQPQETQYF.